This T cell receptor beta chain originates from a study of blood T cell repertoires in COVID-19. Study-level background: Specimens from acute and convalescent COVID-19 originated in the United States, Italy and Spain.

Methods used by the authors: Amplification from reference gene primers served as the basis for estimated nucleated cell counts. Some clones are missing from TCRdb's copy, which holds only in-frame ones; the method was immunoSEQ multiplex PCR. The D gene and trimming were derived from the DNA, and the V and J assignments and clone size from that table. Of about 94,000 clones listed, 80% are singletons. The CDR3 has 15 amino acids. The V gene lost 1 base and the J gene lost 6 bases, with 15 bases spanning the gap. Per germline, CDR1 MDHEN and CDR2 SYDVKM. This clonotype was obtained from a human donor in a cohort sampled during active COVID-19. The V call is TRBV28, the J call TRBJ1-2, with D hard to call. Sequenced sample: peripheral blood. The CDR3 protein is CASSLSSGEGHGYTF. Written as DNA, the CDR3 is TGTGCCAGCAGTTTATCTTCCGGGGAGGGCCATGGCTACACCTTC.